This entry concerns a single TCR beta chain. There is no known antigen for this receptor. The input lacks base qualities; no much larger clone sits a single base away. The protocol used for the library was 5' RACE. Reads for this sample came from an Illumina HiSeq 2500. A second PCR of roughly 7 to 12 cycles was run with a J-beta primer mix and a sample-barcoded 5' primer. A template-switch 5' adaptor carrying 12 random nucleotides introduced a unique molecular identifier onto each TCR beta cDNA molecule. Each sample yielded at least 2.5 million CDR3-containing paired-end reads. First-strand cDNA was synthesized from all RNA with the Mint cDNA synthesis kit, primed by a TRBC-specific oligonucleotide. Following uracil-DNA glycosylase treatment, all cDNA underwent a first 18-cycle PCR with the universal primers M1SS and BC2_uni_R. Per the original workflow: Each sample was normalized by randomly selecting 1 million high-quality reads, each carrying a distinct molecular identifier. Reads with shared molecular identifiers were discarded instead of being binned into consensus sequences. CDR3 identification, clonotype clustering and error correction used MiTCR with a Q25 quality threshold and the strictest error-elimination algorithm. A nonparametric unseen species model using Euler transformation provided a lower-bound estimate of total TCR beta diversity. The public sequencing data were trimmed at Q25 with fastp and processed into clonotypes with MiXCR by TCRdb, which kept only in-frame beta chains. Merged by CDR3 protein, the rows form single entries marked with the most common genes and DNA. Here the V and J calls rest on TCRdb's processing, not on the authors' analysis. This sample comprises 550,000 to 750,000 distinct CDR3 sequences, 21% of them detected only once. The ten largest clones add up to 3.5% to 4% of the sample.

Inclusive of the bounding cysteine and phenylalanine, the CDR3 is 14 residues long. Only CDR3 DNA is held: 42 bases, read in frame from base 1. Systemically healthy Caucasian individuals from Russia, some 40 in total and aged about 6 to 90 years, were included as donors. Approximately 9.7 milliliters of peripheral blood were drawn from each donor into EDTA-treated Vacutainer tubes. PBMCs were isolated by Ficoll-Paque density-gradient centrifugation, with at least 7 million obtained per sample. Total RNA, at least 5 micrograms per sample, was extracted from PBMCs with Trizol reagent. The percentages of naive CD45RAhigh/CD27high T cells were determined by flow cytometry on a PBMC aliquot from every donor. The data are from a study of blood T cells in healthy people across ages (dated by TCRdb to 2014 to 2015). Context from the whole study: In model experiments, roughly one uniquely barcoded TCR beta cDNA molecule per two T cells was captured by template switching. Using deep sequencing normalized with unique cDNA molecular identifiers, the study measured how TCR beta repertoire diversity changes with age. Donors were grouped into four age groups: young (average approximately 16 years), middle-aged (roughly 40), aged (62) and long-lived (about 82). To avoid experimental bias, donors of different ages were spread randomly across the sequencing lanes. Using the same blood draw, the study looked at two additional independent replicas of 1 million unique cDNA reads for two donors, one aged 18 to 30 and the other aged 80 or older. What the work shows at the level of the full study, not this receptor alone: Compared with the aged group, the long-lived group had more naive CD4+ T cells, fewer expanded clones and increased TCR diversity, suggesting age selection. Since profiling was done on bulk unsorted PBMCs, naive and antigen-experienced compartments could not be conclusively compared. Observed TCR beta diversity per million T cells fell roughly linearly with age, and a significant reduction was already apparent by age roughly 40. Estimates of total diversity based on one million sequenced T cells were regarded as lower bounds and as underestimates. There was a strong correlation between observed TCR beta diversity and the percentage of naive T cells measured by flow cytometry. The CMV infection status of donors was not known, potentially confounding age-related changes in expanded clonotypes.

Source material: blood. The clonotype originates from a man in his sixties or seventies in good health. The chain links TRBV12-3 or TRBV12-4 with TRBJ2-5, with 11 bases aligning to TRBD2. With the DNA end fitting TRBJ2-1 better, the J assignment may be wrong. Here the CDR3 is given as CASTLGLAAEEQFF. The DNA is as follows: TGTGCCAGCACCTTGGGACTAGCGGCGGAAGAGCAGTTCTTC.